This T cell receptor beta chain comes out of a study of blood T cells in healthy people across ages. General study results and limits: Per million T cells, TCR beta diversity dropped roughly linearly as age increased.

Combining a sample-barcoded 5' primer with a J-beta primer mix, a second PCR ran for roughly 7 to 12 cycles. Every cDNA molecule bore a tag from a template-switch adaptor containing 12 random nucleotides. TCRdb re-analysed the 5' RACE reads in MiXCR, keeping a single row per CDR3 protein. The sample holds about 680,000 distinct CDR3 sequences, around 45% seen once. Comments on this clonotype: Its antigen is still unknown.

The CDR3 has 15 amino acids. Germline V gene lookup returns CDR1 SEHNR and CDR2 FQNEAQ (reference sequence). V shed 5 bases, J shed 5 bases, and the junction held 6 bases outside the gene matches. Material for sequencing was blood. This sequence was found in an older woman in good health. The V gene is TRBV7-9, the J gene TRBJ2-7; 13 bases are shared with TRBD2. CDR3 region: CASSAGLAGEDEQYF. Here the CDR3 DNA reads TGTGCCAGCAGCGCAGGACTAGCGGGAGAGGACGAGCAGTACTTC.